A selection of T cell receptor beta chains follows, all from one sample in a study of metastatic and nonmetastatic thyroid tumors. TCRdb re-called clones from the PCR reads using MiXCR. Of approximately 20,000 clones listed, approximately 30% were seen once; the top ten hold 20% to 25%. The source material was adjacent normal tissue. Receptor source: a female donor with papillary thyroid cancer or a benign thyroid nodule (not recorded which). Some clones in this sample may be carry-over from other donors' samples. Each CDR3 is given with its conserved first and last residue. Fields, in order: D gene, V gene, J gene, clone size, CDR3 protein, CDR3 DNA. The D gene is left open where the match is weak. Rows give clone size only sometimes, using once, few, many, or a class for an expanded clone.

NA	TRBV3-1	TRBJ1-1	many	CASSKGQTNTEAFF	TGTGCCAGCAGCAAGGGGCAGACGAACACTGAAGCTTTCTTT
TRBD1	TRBV24-1	TRBJ2-1	NA	CATSDAQGRYNEQFF	TGTGCCACCAGTGATGCACAGGGGCGATACAATGAGCAGTTCTTC
NA	TRBV29-1	TRBJ1-2	many	CSVDFGGNGYTF	TGCAGCGTTGACTTTGGGGGAAATGGCTACACCTTC
NA	TRBV11-3	TRBJ2-2	once	CASSARGHNGELFF	TGTGCCAGCAGCGCAAGGGGACACAACGGGGAGCTGTTTTTT
NA	TRBV6-1	TRBJ2-2	NA	CASSPGTWNTGELFF	TGTGCCAGCAGTCCCGGGACTTGGAACACCGGGGAGCTGTTTTTT
NA	TRBV30	TRBJ1-2	NA	CAWSQHGGISGYTF	TGTGCCTGGAGCCAGCACGGGGGGATTAGCGGCTACACCTTC
TRBD1	TRBV5-1	TRBJ2-2	NA	CASSMTGPNTGELFF	TGCGCCAGCAGCATGACAGGGCCGAACACCGGGGAGCTGTTTTTT
NA	TRBV5-5	TRBJ1-1	medium-sized	CASSIRDGNTEAFF	TGTGCCAGCAGCATCCGGGACGGGAACACTGAAGCTTTCTTT
NA	TRBV9	TRBJ2-7	NA	CASSPAWVDYEQYF	TGTGCCAGCAGCCCTGCCTGGGTCGACTACGAGCAGTACTTC
TRBD1	TRBV28	TRBJ1-2	NA	CASSFGTGWSGYTF	TGTGCCAGCAGTTTCGGGACAGGGTGGAGTGGCTACACCTTC
NA	TRBV3-1	TRBJ1-2	medium-sized	CASSQDYRDTYGYTF	TGTGCCAGCAGCCAAGATTACCGGGACACCTATGGCTACACCTTC
NA	TRBV5-1	TRBJ2-5	many	CASSLVRGPHQETQYF	TGCGCCAGCAGCTTGGTCCGGGGCCCCCACCAAGAGACCCAGTACTTC
TRBD2	TRBV11-2	TRBJ2-3	NA	CASTGTSSTRTDTQYF	TGTGCCAGCACAGGGACTAGCTCTACGCGCACAGATACGCAGTATTTT
NA	TRBV9	TRBJ2-4	many	CASSSDPGPRAKNIQYF	TGTGCCAGCAGCTCGGATCCGGGCCCTCGAGCCAAAAACATTCAGTACTTC
TRBD1	TRBV3-1	TRBJ1-6	many	CASSRTGGDSPLHF	TGTGCCAGCAGCCGGACAGGGGGGGATTCACCCCTCCACTTT
NA	TRBV5-1	TRBJ1-2	many	CASSLDRENYGYTF	TGCGCCAGCAGCTTGGACAGGGAAAACTATGGCTACACCTTC
NA	TRBV7-6	TRBJ2-3	many	CASSLGGLRDTQYF	TGTGCCAGCAGCTTAGGTGGGCTCCGGGATACGCAGTATTTT
TRBD1	TRBV6-5	TRBJ1-2	few	CASSYAGTGAGNYGYTF	TGTGCCAGCAGTTACGCCGGGACAGGGGCAGGAAACTATGGCTACACCTTC
TRBD2	TRBV24-1	TRBJ2-3	medium-sized	CATSDRGGVDTQYF	TGTGCCACCAGTGATCGCGGGGGGGTTGATACGCAGTATTTT
NA	TRBV28	TRBJ1-5	NA	CASTGDRGMSNQPQHF	TGTGCCAGCACCGGAGACCGAGGCATGAGCAATCAGCCCCAGCATTTT
TRBD1	TRBV6-1	TRBJ1-2	few	CASTNKGAPNYGYTF	TGTGCCAGCACTAACAAGGGGGCGCCTAACTATGGCTACACCTTC
NA	TRBV20-1	TRBJ1-1	NA	CSAERAVRAFF	TGCAGTGCCGAGAGGGCTGTTCGAGCTTTCTTT
NA	TRBV11-2	TRBJ2-6	NA	CASSLNPAGLPGANVLTF	TGTGCCAGCAGCTTAAACCCGGCCGGCCTCCCGGGGGCCAACGTCCTGACTTTC
TRBD1	TRBV4-2	TRBJ1-5	many	CASSQDDREGQPQHF	TGTGCCAGCAGCCAAGACGACAGGGAGGGACAGCCCCAGCATTTT
NA	TRBV11-2	TRBJ1-2	NA	CASSLGGGYTF	TGTGCCAGCAGCTTGGGGGGAGGCTACACCTTC
NA	TRBV4-1	TRBJ1-5	NA	CASSPSGTANQPQHF	TGCGCCAGCAGCCCCTCCGGGACGGCTAATCAGCCCCAGCATTTT
TRBD1	TRBV6-4	TRBJ2-6	NA	CASSELGQDLSGANVLTF	TGTGCCAGCAGTGAGTTAGGACAGGACCTCTCTGGGGCCAACGTCCTGACTTTC
NA	TRBV7-2	TRBJ1-2	few	CASSLTAGDYGYTF	TGTGCCAGCAGCTTAACCGCAGGGGACTATGGCTACACCTTC
NA	TRBV25-1	TRBJ2-7	NA	CASTGDYEQYF	TGTGCCAGCACGGGGGACTACGAGCAGTACTTC
TRBD1	TRBV5-1	TRBJ1-1	NA	CASKPLQGAANTEAFF	TGCGCCAGCAAACCATTGCAGGGGGCTGCGAACACTGAAGCTTTCTTT
NA	TRBV28	TRBJ1-2	NA	CASSTGGGIYGYTF	TGTGCCAGCAGCACTGGGGGGGGGATATATGGCTACACCTTC
TRBD2	TRBV6-1	TRBJ2-4	many	CASRQPGLAQYF	TGTGCCAGCAGGCAGCCGGGACTAGCGCAGTACTTC